This TCR beta chain is from a study of OX40 agonist ivuxolimab in advanced cancers. The wider study: Age averaged around 60 years (range roughly 20 to 90), and roughly 82% were male. General observations from the study: In the 0.1 to 3.0 mg/kg range, CD4+ and CD8+ blood T cells had expanded clonally by week 6.

Profiled with immunoSEQ multiplex PCR; TCRdb holds only in-frame clones, not every one. The data show roughly 40,000 clones, roughly four fifths seen once. J was trimmed by 3 bases and V by 3 bases; bases with no gene match: 0. This CDR3 is 12 amino acids long. Germline V gene sequence: CDR1 SGDLS, CDR2 YYNGEE. Systemic immunosuppression or a history of autoimmune disease excluded patients. Concerning this clone itself: Its target is not known. Other DNA sequences from this sample encode an identical CDR3 as well.

The material was CD4+ or CD8+ T cells sorted from blood, obtained in a trial of the OX40 agonist ivuxolimab. The chain uses TRBV9 and TRBJ2-7; TRBD1 matches 7 bases. This sequence was found in an adult with an advanced solid tumor such as melanoma, head and neck, liver or kidney cancer. CDR3 amino acids: CASSAGGYEQYF. The DNA of the CDR3 is TGTGCCAGCAGCGCAGGGGGCTACGAGCAGTACTTC.